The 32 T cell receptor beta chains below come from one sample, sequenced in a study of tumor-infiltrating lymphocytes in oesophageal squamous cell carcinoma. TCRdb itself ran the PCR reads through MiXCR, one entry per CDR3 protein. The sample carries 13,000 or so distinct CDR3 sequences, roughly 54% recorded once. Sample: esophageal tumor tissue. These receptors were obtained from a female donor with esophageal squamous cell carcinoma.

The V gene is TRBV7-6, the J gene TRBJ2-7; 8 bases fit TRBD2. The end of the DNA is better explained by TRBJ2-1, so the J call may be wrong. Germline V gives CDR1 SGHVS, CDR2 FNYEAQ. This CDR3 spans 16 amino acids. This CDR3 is CASSFRTGTSYNEQFF. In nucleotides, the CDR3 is TGTGCCAGCAGCTTCCGGACCGGGACTAGCTACAATGAGCAGTTCTTC.

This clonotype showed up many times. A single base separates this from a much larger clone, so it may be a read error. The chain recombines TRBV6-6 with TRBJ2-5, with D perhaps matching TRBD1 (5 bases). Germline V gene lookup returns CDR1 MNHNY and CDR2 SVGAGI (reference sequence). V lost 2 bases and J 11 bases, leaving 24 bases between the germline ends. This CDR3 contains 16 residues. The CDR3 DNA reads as TGTGCCAGCAGTTACGTGGGCCCGGCCTACAGGAATGAGCAGTACTTC. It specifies CASSYVGPAYRNEQYF.

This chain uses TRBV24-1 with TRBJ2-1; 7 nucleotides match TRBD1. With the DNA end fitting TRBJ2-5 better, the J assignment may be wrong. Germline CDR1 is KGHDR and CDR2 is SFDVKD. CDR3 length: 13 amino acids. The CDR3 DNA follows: TGTGCCACCTCTAAGGGGGCTCAAGAGACCCAGTACTTC. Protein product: CATSKGAQETQYF.

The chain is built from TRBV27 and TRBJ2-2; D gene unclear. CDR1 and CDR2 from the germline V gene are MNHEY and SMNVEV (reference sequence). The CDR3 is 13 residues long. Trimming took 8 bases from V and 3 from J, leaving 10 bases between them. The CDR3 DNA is TGTGCCAGCGGCACATATTACACCGGGGAGCTGTTTTTT. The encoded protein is CASGTYYTGELFF.

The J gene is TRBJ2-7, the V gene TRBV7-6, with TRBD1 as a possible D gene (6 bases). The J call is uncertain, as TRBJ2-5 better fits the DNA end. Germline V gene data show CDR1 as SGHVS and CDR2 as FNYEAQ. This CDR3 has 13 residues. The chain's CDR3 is CASSQTGKETQYF. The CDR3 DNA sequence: TGTGCCAGCAGCCAAACAGGGAAAGAGACCCAGTACTTC.

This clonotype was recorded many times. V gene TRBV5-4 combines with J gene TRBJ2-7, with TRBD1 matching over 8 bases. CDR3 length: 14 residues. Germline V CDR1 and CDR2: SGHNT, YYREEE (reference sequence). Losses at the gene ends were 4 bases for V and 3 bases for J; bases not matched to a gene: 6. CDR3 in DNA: TGTGCCAGCAGCGGGGGACAGGTTAGCTACGAGCAGTACTTC. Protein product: CASSGGQVSYEQYF.

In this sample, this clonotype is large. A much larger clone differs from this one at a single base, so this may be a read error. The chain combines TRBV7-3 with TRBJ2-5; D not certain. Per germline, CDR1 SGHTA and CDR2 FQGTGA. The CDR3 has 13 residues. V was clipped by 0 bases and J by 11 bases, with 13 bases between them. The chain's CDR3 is CASSLTAGNEQYF. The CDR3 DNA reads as TGTGCCAGCAGCTTAACTGCCGGTAATGAGCAGTACTTC.

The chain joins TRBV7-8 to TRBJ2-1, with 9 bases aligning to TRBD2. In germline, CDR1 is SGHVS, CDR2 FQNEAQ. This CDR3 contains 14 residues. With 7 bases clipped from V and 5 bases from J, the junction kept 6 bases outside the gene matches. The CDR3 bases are TGTGCCAGCAAAAGCGGGAGGACCAACAATGAGCAGTTCTTC. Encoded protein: CASKSGRTNNEQFF. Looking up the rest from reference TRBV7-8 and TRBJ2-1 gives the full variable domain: GAGVSQSPRYKVAKRGQDVALRCDPISGHVSLFWYQQALGQGPEFLTYFQNEAQLDKSGLPSDRFFAERPEGSVSTLKIQRTQQEDSAVYLCASKSGRTNNEQFFGPGTRLTVL.

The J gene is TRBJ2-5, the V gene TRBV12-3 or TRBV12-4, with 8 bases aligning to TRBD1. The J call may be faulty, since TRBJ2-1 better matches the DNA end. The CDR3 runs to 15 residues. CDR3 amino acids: CASSLGQGARSEQFF. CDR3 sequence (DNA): TGTGCCAGCAGTTTGGGCCAGGGGGCTCGGAGTGAGCAGTTCTTC.

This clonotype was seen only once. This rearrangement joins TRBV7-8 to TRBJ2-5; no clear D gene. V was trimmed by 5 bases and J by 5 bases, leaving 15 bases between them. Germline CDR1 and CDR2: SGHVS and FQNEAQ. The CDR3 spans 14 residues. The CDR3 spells CASSPGRPPETQYF. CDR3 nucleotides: TGTGCCAGCAGCCCTGGACGGCCGCCTGAGACCCAGTACTTC.

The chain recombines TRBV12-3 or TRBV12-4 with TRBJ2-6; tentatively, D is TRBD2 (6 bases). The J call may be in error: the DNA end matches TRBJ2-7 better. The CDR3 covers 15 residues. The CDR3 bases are TGTGCCAGCAGTGCCAGGAGGGCCTTGACCTACGAGCAGTACTTC. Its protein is CASSARRALTYEQYF.

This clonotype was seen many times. CDR3 in amino acids: CASSLIRGIKDEQFF. CDR3 in DNA: TGCGCCAGCAGCTTGATTAGGGGAATAAAGGATGAGCAGTTCTTC. The chain links TRBV5-1 to TRBJ2-1, with D possibly being TRBD1 (5 bases). V gave up 1 base and J gave up 8 bases, with 16 bases separating them. Germline V gene sequence: CDR1 SGHRS, CDR2 YFSETQ. This CDR3 comprises 15 residues.

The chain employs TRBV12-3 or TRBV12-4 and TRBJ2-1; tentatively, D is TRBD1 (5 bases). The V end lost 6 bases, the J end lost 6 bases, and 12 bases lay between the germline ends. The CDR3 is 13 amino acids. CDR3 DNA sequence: TGTGCCAGCAGGCTCTGGGGCAGCAATGAGCAGTTCTTC. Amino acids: CASRLWGSNEQFF.

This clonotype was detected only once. CDR3: CASSFQGHEQYF. The CDR3 DNA reads as TGTGCCAGCAGTTTTCAGGGCCACGAGCAGTACTTC. This sequence joins TRBV12-3 or TRBV12-4 and TRBJ2-5; D perhaps matches TRBD1 (5 bases). The J call may not be correct, given that the DNA end is closer to TRBJ2-7. This CDR3 contains 12 residues.

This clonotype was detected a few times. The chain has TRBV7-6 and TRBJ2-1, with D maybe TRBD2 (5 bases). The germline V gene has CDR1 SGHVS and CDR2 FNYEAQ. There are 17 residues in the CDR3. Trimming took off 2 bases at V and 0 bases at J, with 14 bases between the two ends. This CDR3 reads CASSLSPSGLSYNEQFF. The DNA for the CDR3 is TGTGCCAGCAGCTTATCCCCGAGCGGTCTCTCCTACAATGAGCAGTTCTTC.

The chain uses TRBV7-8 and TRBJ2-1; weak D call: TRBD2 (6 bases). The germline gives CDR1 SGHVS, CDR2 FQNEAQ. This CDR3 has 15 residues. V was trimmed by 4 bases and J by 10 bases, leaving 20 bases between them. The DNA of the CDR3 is TGTGCCAGCAGCTATTTGGAGGGATGGGTCGGGGAGCAGTTCTTC. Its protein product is CASSYLEGWVGEQFF.

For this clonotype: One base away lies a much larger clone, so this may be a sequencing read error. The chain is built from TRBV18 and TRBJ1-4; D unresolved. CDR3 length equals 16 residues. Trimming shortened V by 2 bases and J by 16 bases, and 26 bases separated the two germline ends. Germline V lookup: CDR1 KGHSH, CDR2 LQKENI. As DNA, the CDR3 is TGTGCCAGCTCACCAACGGCTAGCGGGATCACAGATACGCAGTTTTTT. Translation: CASSPTASGITDTQFF.

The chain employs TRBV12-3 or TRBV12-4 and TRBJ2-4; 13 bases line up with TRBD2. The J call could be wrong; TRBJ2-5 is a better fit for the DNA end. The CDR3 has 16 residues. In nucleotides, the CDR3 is TGTGCCAGCAGTCAAATTGGACTAGCGGGAGTAGAGACCCAGTACTTC. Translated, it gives CASSQIGLAGVETQYF.

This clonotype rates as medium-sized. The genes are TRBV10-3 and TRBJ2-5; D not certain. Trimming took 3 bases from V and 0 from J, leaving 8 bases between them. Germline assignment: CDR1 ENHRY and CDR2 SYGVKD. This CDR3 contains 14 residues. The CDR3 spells CAISDTAYQETQYF. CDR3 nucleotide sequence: TGTGCCATCAGTGACACAGCCTACCAAGAGACCCAGTACTTC.

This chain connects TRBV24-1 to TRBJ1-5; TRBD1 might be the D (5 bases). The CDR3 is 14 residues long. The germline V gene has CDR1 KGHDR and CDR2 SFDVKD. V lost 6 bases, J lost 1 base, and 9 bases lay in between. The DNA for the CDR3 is TGTGCCACCAGTTATGGGGGGAGCAATCAGCCCCAGCATTTT. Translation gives CATSYGGSNQPQHF.

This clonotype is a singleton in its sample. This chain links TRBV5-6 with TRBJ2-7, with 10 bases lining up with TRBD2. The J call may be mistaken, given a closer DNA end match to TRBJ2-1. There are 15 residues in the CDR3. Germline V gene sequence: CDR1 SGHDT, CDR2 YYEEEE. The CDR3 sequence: CASSSPAGGYNEQFF. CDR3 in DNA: TGTGCCAGCAGCTCCCCAGCGGGAGGGTACAATGAGCAGTTCTTC.

CDR3 sequence: CASRFRGSQPQHF. CDR3 DNA sequence: TGTGCCAGCAGATTCAGGGGATCTCAGCCCCAGCATTTT. The chain joins TRBV6-1 to TRBJ1-5; D is possibly TRBD1 (6 bases). Between the trimmed V and J ends, which lost 6 bases and 6 bases, there was a span of 12 bases. This CDR3 spans 13 amino acids. CDR1 is MNHNS and CDR2 is SASEGT in the germline V gene.

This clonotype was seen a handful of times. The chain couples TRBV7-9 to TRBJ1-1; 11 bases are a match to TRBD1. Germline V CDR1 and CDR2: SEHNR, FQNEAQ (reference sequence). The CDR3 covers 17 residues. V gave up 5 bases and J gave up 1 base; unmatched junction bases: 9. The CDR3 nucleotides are TGTGCCAGCAGCAAGGGACAGGGGGGTGCACGGAACACTGAAGCTTTCTTT. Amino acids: CASSKGQGGARNTEAFF.

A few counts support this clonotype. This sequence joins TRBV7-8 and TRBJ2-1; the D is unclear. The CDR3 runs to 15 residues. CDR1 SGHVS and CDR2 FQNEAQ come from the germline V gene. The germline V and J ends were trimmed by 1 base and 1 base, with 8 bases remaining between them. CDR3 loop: CASSLESASYNEQFF. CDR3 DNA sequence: TGTGCCAGCAGCTTAGAGTCGGCTTCCTACAATGAGCAGTTCTTC.

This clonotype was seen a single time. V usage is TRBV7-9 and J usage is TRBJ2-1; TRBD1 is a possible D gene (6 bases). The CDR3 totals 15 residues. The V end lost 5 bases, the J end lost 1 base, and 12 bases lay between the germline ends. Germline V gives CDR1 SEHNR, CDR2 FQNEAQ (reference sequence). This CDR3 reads CASSPLQGSYNEQFF. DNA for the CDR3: TGTGCCAGCAGCCCACTACAGGGTTCCTACAATGAGCAGTTCTTC. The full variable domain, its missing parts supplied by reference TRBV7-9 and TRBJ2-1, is DTGVSQNPRHKITKRGQNVTFRCDPISEHNRLYWYRQTLGQGPEFLTYFQNEAQLEKSRLLSDRFSAERPKGSFSTLEIQRTEQGDSAMYLCASSPLQGSYNEQFFGPGTRLTVL.

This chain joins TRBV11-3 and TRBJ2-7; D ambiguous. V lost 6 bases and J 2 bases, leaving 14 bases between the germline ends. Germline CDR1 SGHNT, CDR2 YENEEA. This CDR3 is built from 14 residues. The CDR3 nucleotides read TGTGCCAGCAGGTCTAGATTTTCTCCCTACGAGCAGTACTTC. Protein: CASRSRFSPYEQYF.

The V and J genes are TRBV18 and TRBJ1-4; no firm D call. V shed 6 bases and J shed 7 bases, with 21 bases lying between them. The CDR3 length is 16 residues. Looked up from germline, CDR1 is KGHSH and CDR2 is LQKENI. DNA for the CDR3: TGTGCCAGCTCCCCTCATAAATGGGCTATCGTTGAAAAACTGTTTTTT. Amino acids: CASSPHKWAIVEKLFF.

CDR3 loop: CASSLGGGGEETQYF. CDR3 DNA sequence: TGTGCCAGCAGTTTAGGCGGGGGCGGGGAAGAGACCCAGTACTTC. The chain has TRBV12-3 or TRBV12-4 and TRBJ2-1; the D gene is possibly TRBD2 (7 bases). The closer fit of TRBJ2-5 to the DNA end suggests the J call may be wrong. The CDR3 is 15 residues long.

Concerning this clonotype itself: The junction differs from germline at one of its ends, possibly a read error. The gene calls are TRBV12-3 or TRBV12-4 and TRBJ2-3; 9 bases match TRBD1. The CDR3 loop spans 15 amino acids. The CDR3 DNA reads TGTGCCACCAGTTATAGGACAGGGGCATCAGATACGCAGTATTTT. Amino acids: CATSYRTGASDTQYF.

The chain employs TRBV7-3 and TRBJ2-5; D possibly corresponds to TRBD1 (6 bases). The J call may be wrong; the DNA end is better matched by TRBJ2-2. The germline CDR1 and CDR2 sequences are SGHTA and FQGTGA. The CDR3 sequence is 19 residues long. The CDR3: CASSLRPLIVPDRTGELFF. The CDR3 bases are TGTGCCAGCAGCTTAAGACCCCTCATAGTCCCCGACAGGACCGGGGAGCTGTTTTTT.

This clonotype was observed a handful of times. This CDR3 is CASSLVRTEQETQYF. The CDR3 DNA sequence: TGTGCCAGCAGCTTGGTTCGAACAGAACAAGAGACCCAGTACTTC. The gene calls are TRBV7-6 and TRBJ2-5; D unresolved. V was clipped by 3 bases and J by 2 bases, with 13 bases between them. This CDR3 spans 15 amino acids. The germline CDR1 and CDR2 sequences are SGHVS and FNYEAQ.

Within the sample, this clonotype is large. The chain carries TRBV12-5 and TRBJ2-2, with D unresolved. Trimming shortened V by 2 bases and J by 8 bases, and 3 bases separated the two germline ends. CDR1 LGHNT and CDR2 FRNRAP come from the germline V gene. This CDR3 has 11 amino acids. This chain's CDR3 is CASGLSGELFF. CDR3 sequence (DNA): TGTGCTAGTGGTTTGTCTGGGGAGCTGTTTTTT.